This T cell receptor (beta chain) was captured in a study of T cell clones after liver transplantation (dated by TCRdb to between 2018 and 2021). Notes on the research overall: The samples were obtained from ITN030ST, a randomized trial that attempted immunosuppression withdrawal within 2 years after liver transplantation. Of the eight recipients, a few were HCV-positive, while the remaining recipients had been transplanted for non-autoimmune, non-viral indications. Blood samples were taken pre-transplant, pre-randomization before withdrawal, and post-randomization after full withdrawal or failed withdrawal. As an antigen-independent comparator for donor-reactive sequences, third party-reactive TCRbeta sequences were also identified from pre-transplant MLRs. Tolerance meant complete immunosuppression withdrawal for at least one year without liver enzymes rising beyond twice the upper limit of normal. After a pre-transplant mixed lymphocyte reaction, TCRbeta sequencing was used to pinpoint donor-reactive T cell clones, which were subsequently tracked in post-transplant blood. The studied cohort comprised 8 liver transplant recipients, 3 classified as tolerant and 5 as non-tolerant. The subjects received no induction therapy and were kept on standard immunosuppression until randomization at 12-24 months post-transplant.

Broader findings and caveats from the paper: Because of small, heterogeneous patient numbers and non-standardized post-transplant time points, the conclusions were only preliminary. Circulating donor-reactive CD4 TCRbeta sequences fell significantly post-transplant in most of the 8 subjects, irrespective of tolerance or HCV status. In two subjects, low numbers of available donor cells limited the measurable donor-reactive repertoire. Once repertoire turnover was taken into account, donor-reactive detection showed a significant reduction for CD4 in 7 of 8 subjects and for CD8 in 8 of 8. A greater decline was seen for donor-reactive sequences than for third party-reactive sequences, suggesting partial antigen-specific deletion unrelated to withdrawal success. Since no allograft tissue specimens were available, donor-reactive T cells may have migrated into the graft instead of being deleted.

What this sample's time point label stands for: pre-transplant. Thawed unstimulated PBMCs were stained for CD3, CD4 and CD8 and FACS-sorted into CD3+CD4+ and CD3+CD8+ populations. Each of the 8 studied subjects was randomized to immunosuppression withdrawal. Genomic DNA was isolated with the Qiagen DNeasy Blood and Tissue Kit. Using immunoSEQ, frozen genomic DNA was subjected to high-throughput TCRbeta CDR3 sequencing, a process that included PCR amplification, mapping, bias correction and internal controls. The original pipeline was this. Only productive rearrangements were retained, and each unique TCRbeta sequence was defined by its CDR3 nucleotide sequence together with its V and J gene. A sequence counted as donor-reactive only if the sequence showed at least 5-fold expansion in CFSE-low cells compared with unstimulated pre-transplant cells and had a frequency of at least 0.01%. Minimum frequency thresholds were set for each subject on the basis of the unstimulated sample with the lowest template count, so that a detection power of at least 90% was ensured. Jensen-Shannon divergence between the top 1000 TCRbeta sequences after and before transplant was used to measure repertoire turnover. Changes in detection of donor-reactive sequences were tested with two-sided Fisher's exact tests. TCRdb's version of the immuneACCESS table is confined to in-frame rearrangements and falls short of the full clone set. An unresolved V gene accounts for under half of the shortfall where checked; the remainder is of unknown origin. The DNA was the basis for D and trimming; V, J and clone size are from that table. Present in this sample are approximately 25,000 clones, approximately 71% of which were seen just once. 2.5% to 3% of the sample is taken by the ten largest.

V gives up 2 bases and J gives up 7 bases, and the segment between their germline ends measures 12 bases. Spanning cysteine to phenylalanine, the CDR3 consists of 14 amino acids. The retained sequence is limited to the CDR3, 42 bases, with the frame set at the first base. The germline V gene (reference sequence) provides CDR1 SGHNT and CDR2 YYREEE. This clone came up a few times. Its antigen target is currently unknown. Within one base of it there is no much larger clone, and no base qualities were kept. The receptor's source is a human donor who received a liver transplant. Material: CD4+ T cells from blood, obtained before liver transplant. The chain is made from TRBV5-4 and TRBJ1-4; TRBD1 is a weak D gene call, 6 bases matching. The CDR3 sequence is CASSLQGAVEKLFF. The sequence in DNA is TGTGCCAGCAGCTTACAGGGCGCTGTTGAAAAACTGTTTTTT.